Following are 27 T cell receptor beta chains from one sample sequenced in a study of blood T cell repertoires in COVID-19. The protocol was immunoSEQ multiplex PCR, while the TCRdb copy is restricted to in-frame clones and leaves out a portion. The sample includes 200,000 to 300,000 clones, more than 70% seen only once; the top ten take about 2.1%. Sequenced sample: peripheral blood. The source is a woman in her forties or fifties with acute or convalescent COVID-19.

This rearrangement joins TRBV27 to TRBJ1-1; TRBD1 agrees at 11 bases. Germline V gene data show CDR1 as MNHEY and CDR2 as SMNVEV (reference sequence). The V segment lost 3 bases and the J segment 1 base; nucleotides outside the gene matches: 7. This CDR3 comprises 17 residues. CDR3 DNA: TGTGCCAGCAGTTTCTACGGACAGGGGGCCGAGAACACTGAAGCTTTCTTT. Amino acid sequence: CASSFYGQGAENTEAFF.

The chain uses TRBV19 and TRBJ1-5, with 8 nucleotides matching TRBD1. Per the germline V gene, CDR1 is LNHDA and CDR2 is SQIVND (reference sequence). After removal of 0 bases from V and 9 bases from J, the junction contained 10 bases not matched to a gene. CDR3 length equals 16 residues. DNA of the CDR3: TGTGCCAGTAGTATAGAGGCGGGACAGGCATATTCGCCCCAGCATTTT. Residues: CASSIEAGQAYSPQHF. The whole variable domain, filled in from reference TRBV19 and TRBJ1-5, reads DGGITQSPKYLFRKEGQNVTLSCEQNLNHDAMYWYRQDPGQGLRLIYYSQIVNDFQKGDIAEGYSVSREKKESFPLTVTSAQKNPTAFYLCASSIEAGQAYSPQHFGDGTRLSIL.

The gene calls are TRBV24-1 and TRBJ1-2; 12 positions agree with TRBD1. The CDR3 has 15 amino acids. Losses at the gene ends were 4 bases for V and 7 bases for J; bases not matched to a gene: 6. CDR1 and CDR2 from the germline V gene are KGHDR and SFDVKD. The CDR3 DNA sequence: TGTGCCACCAGTGAGGGGGACAGGGGGCTATTTGGCTACACCTTC. This sequence encodes CATSEGDRGLFGYTF.

The rearrangement joins TRBV7-8 to TRBJ2-7; 8 bases match TRBD1. The CDR3 is 16 amino acids. V trimming: 3 bases; J trimming: 2 bases; junction bases outside the gene matches: 9. Per germline, CDR1 SGHVS and CDR2 FQNEAQ. The CDR3 region is CASSFDPRGRAYEQYF. CDR3 bases: TGTGCCAGCAGCTTTGACCCCAGGGGGCGGGCCTACGAGCAGTACTTC.

The genes are TRBV3-1 (or the pseudogene TRBV3-2) and TRBJ2-7; no clear D. The V gene's germline CDR1 is LGHDT and CDR2 YNNKEL (reference sequence). V was cut by 6 bases and J by 0 bases, with 9 bases left in between. The CDR3 sequence is 13 residues long. The CDR3 spells CASSPTFSYEQYF. CDR3 coding DNA: TGTGCCAGCAGTCCGACTTTCTCCTACGAGCAGTACTTC.

V gene TRBV27 combines with J gene TRBJ2-1; 11 nucleotides line up with TRBD2. The CDR3 sequence is 14 residues long. The junction had 1 base not matched to a gene; V was cut back by 3 bases and J by 6 bases. Germline loops: CDR1 MNHEY, CDR2 SMNVEV (reference sequence). CDR3 sequence: CASSFLAGGNEQFF. The CDR3, as DNA: TGTGCCAGCAGTTTTCTAGCGGGAGGCAATGAGCAGTTCTTC.

The V call is TRBV29-1, the J call TRBJ2-1; maybe TRBD1 (5 bases). This CDR3 is built from 12 residues. V lost 4 bases to trimming and J lost 6 bases, with 10 bases between them. Germline loops: CDR1 SQVTM, CDR2 ANQGSEA. CDR3 protein: CSVVSRANEQFF. CDR3 bases: TGCAGCGTTGTGTCCAGGGCCAATGAGCAGTTCTTC.

The rearrangement links TRBV30 to TRBJ2-1, with 12 bases that match TRBD2. The CDR3 loop spans 15 amino acids. Germline-derived CDR1 and CDR2 are GTSNPN and SVGIG (reference sequence). With 3 bases clipped from V and 9 bases from J, the junction kept 9 bases outside the gene matches. The CDR3, as DNA: TGTGCCTGGAGGCCCACTAGCGGGAGGACGAGTGAGCAGTTCTTC. Protein sequence: CAWRPTSGRTSEQFF. The full variable domain, rest sourced from reference TRBV30 and TRBJ2-1, is SQTIHQWPATLVQPVGSPLSLECTVEGTSNPNLYWYRQAAGRGLQLLFYSVGIGQISSEVPQNLSASRPQDRQFILSSKKLLLSDSGFYLCAWRPTSGRTSEQFFGPGTRLTVL.

This clone showed up many times. The chain is built from TRBV27 and TRBJ2-2; no clear D. The CDR3 sequence is 15 residues long. Per germline, CDR1 MNHEY and CDR2 SMNVEV (reference sequence). The V and J ends lost 3 bases and 4 bases respectively, with 12 bases between them. The CDR3 region has the DNA TGTGCCAGCAGTTTGTCCGGAGCCGGCACCGGGGAGCTGTTTTTT. Translating gives CASSLSGAGTGELFF.

This sequence joins TRBV30 and TRBJ2-7, with 7 bases matching TRBD2. Per germline, CDR1 GTSNPN and CDR2 SVGIG (reference sequence). V lost 4 bases and J lost 5; bases outside the gene matches: 14. The CDR3 loop spans 15 amino acids. CDR3 sequence (DNA): TGTGCCTGGACCGGGGGGACGACCCTTCTGGACGAGCAGTACTTC. Translation gives CAWTGGTTLLDEQYF.

The rearrangement uses TRBV3-1 (or the pseudogene TRBV3-2) and TRBJ1-2; D unresolved. V was shortened by 2 bases and J by 5 bases, with 21 bases between the two germline ends. The CDR3 covers 17 residues. CDR1 is LGHDT and CDR2 is YNNKEL in the germline V gene (reference sequence). The CDR3, as DNA: TGTGCCAGCAGCCAAAGGAGGTCGGCCAGAAGGTATTATGGCTACACCTTC. Translating gives CASSQRRSARRYYGYTF.

The chain employs TRBV5-1 and TRBJ2-1; weak D call: TRBD2 (6 bases). Germline CDR1 is SGHRS and CDR2 is YFSETQ. V was shortened by 5 bases and J by 6 bases, with 21 bases between the two germline ends. The CDR3 is 16 residues long. The CDR3 is CASRTGAGISLNEQFF. CDR3 in DNA: TGCGCCAGCAGGACCGGGGCGGGAATTTCCCTCAATGAGCAGTTCTTC.

The chain has TRBV4-1 and TRBJ2-1; TRBD2 agrees at 14 bases. The germline CDR1 and CDR2 sequences are MGHRA and YSYEKL. The ends lost 2 bases at V and 1 base at J; junction bases unmatched: 10. This CDR3 region has 20 residues. The CDR3 loop reads CASSQHRGLAGGRSYNEQFF. DNA of the CDR3: TGCGCCAGCAGCCAACATAGAGGACTAGCGGGGGGACGGTCCTACAATGAGCAGTTCTTC.

This chain joins TRBV7-2 and TRBJ1-1; the D gene is possibly TRBD1 (6 bases). The CDR3 contains 16 residues. V was shortened by 3 bases and J by 4 bases, with 18 bases between the two germline ends. Germline V gene sequence: CDR1 SGHTA, CDR2 FQGNSA. CDR3 DNA: TGTGCCAGCAGCTTTAGTGTCTGGGGGCAAGGCACTGAAGCTTTCTTT. Amino acid sequence: CASSFSVWGQGTEAFF.

This clone came up once. One end of the junction does not line up with germline, which may come from a read error. The V gene is TRBV6-5, the J gene TRBJ2-7, with D perhaps TRBD1 (6 bases). The length of the CDR3 is 12 residues. Germline CDR1 MNHEY, CDR2 SVGAGI. In DNA, the CDR3 is TGTGCCATTTCCTCTAGGGCAGGGGTCGGGAACTTC. Translation gives CAISSRAGVGNF.

Only a few counts were recorded for this clone. The CDR3 reads CASSLIMGSRVNYEQYF. CDR3 coding DNA: TGTGCCAGCAGTCTTATCATGGGCAGTCGAGTTAACTACGAGCAGTACTTC. This chain joins TRBV27 and TRBJ2-7; no clear D. The CDR3 contains 17 residues. Germline CDR1 MNHEY, CDR2 SMNVEV (reference sequence). With 5 bases removed from V and 3 bases from J, the gap between germline ends came to 23 bases.

The V call is TRBV5-4, the J call TRBJ2-1; 12 nucleotides agree with TRBD2. The CDR3 is 17 residues long. Germline CDR1 is SGHNT and CDR2 is YYREEE (reference sequence). The V segment lost 0 bases and the J segment 0 bases; nucleotides outside the gene matches: 1. CDR3 protein: CASSLGGLAGSYNEQFF. The DNA for the CDR3 is TGTGCCAGCAGCTTGGGGGGACTAGCGGGCTCCTACAATGAGCAGTTCTTC.

The chain has TRBV6-2 or TRBV6-3 and TRBJ2-7; D unclear. Germline V gives CDR1 MNHEY, CDR2 SVGEGT. V was pared by 2 bases and J by 4 bases, with 6 bases between. This CDR3 spans 12 amino acids. Here the CDR3 reads CASSYPLYEQYF. For the CDR3, the DNA is TGTGCCAGCAGTTACCCTTTGTACGAGCAGTACTTC.

The CDR3 is CASSLNRGQRYQPQHF. The CDR3 coding sequence is TGTGCCAGCAGCTTGAACAGGGGGCAACGTTATCAGCCCCAGCATTTT. This sequence joins TRBV5-6 and TRBJ1-5; 9 nucleotides align to TRBD1. Per germline, CDR1 SGHDT and CDR2 YYEEEE. V was clipped by 1 base and J by 5 bases; unmatched bases: 7. The CDR3 is 16 residues long.

The chain employs TRBV9 and TRBJ1-4, with D possibly matching TRBD1 (5 bases). The CDR3 sequence is 16 residues long. The germline gives CDR1 SGDLS, CDR2 YYNGEE. Trimming removed 4 bases from V and 0 bases from J, with 13 bases in between. CDR3 sequence: CASSLGAVATNEKLFF. CDR3 coding DNA: TGTGCCAGCAGCCTAGGGGCCGTTGCAACTAATGAAAAACTGTTTTTT.

This rearrangement joins TRBV24-1 to TRBJ2-3, with a weak D call TRBD2 (6 bases). Trimming removed 3 bases from V and 3 bases from J, with 15 bases in between. Germline V gene data show CDR1 as KGHDR and CDR2 as SFDVKD. The CDR3 is 16 residues long. The CDR3 bases are TGTGCCACCAGTGATCCCCAACGGGAGTCAACAGATACGCAGTATTTT. This codes for CATSDPQRESTDTQYF.

The chain has TRBV7-3 and TRBJ2-7; tentative D call: TRBD1 (6 bases). The germline CDR1 and CDR2 sequences are SGHTA and FQGTGA. The ends were cut back, 2 bases at V and 6 bases at J, with 14 bases in the middle. The CDR3 extends over 14 amino acids. In DNA form, the CDR3 reads TGTGCCAGCAGCTTAGGACCACAGGGATCCGAGCAGTACTTC. Its protein is CASSLGPQGSEQYF.

V and J are TRBV21-1 and TRBJ1-1; the table gives TRBD1 as D, unverified against the DNA. TRBV21-1 is annotated as a pseudogene. This CDR3 region has 16 residues. CDR3 bases: TGTGCCAGCAGAACAGGGTTGGTGGAGTTTAACACTGAAGCTTTCTTT. It encodes CASRTGLVEFNTEAFF.

V is TRBV11-2 and J is TRBJ2-7; no clear D. Deletions cut 0 bases from V and 4 bases from J, with 4 bases between. This CDR3 has 12 amino acids. Germline CDR1 reads SGHAT; CDR2 reads FQNNGV. The CDR3 is CASSLDVYEQYF. The CDR3 coding sequence is TGTGCCAGCAGCTTAGACGTTTACGAGCAGTACTTC.

The chain has TRBV4-1 and TRBJ2-2; 9 nucleotides agree with TRBD2. The CDR3 length is 16 residues. The ends lost 3 bases at V and 1 base at J; junction bases unmatched: 3. CDR1 is MGHRA, CDR2 YSYEKL, per germline. CDR3 loop: CASSQIAGVNTGELFF. The CDR3 DNA reads as TGCGCCAGCAGCCAGATAGCGGGAGTGAACACCGGGGAGCTGTTTTTT.

This clone was recorded only once. The rearrangement joins TRBV29-1 to TRBJ1-5, with TRBD1 matching over 7 bases. Germline V gene lookup returns CDR1 SQVTM and CDR2 ANQGSEA. The CDR3 extends over 14 amino acids. V lost 6 bases to trimming and J lost 6 bases; unmatched junction nucleotides: 11. DNA of the CDR3: TGCAGCGTCTACAGTACAGGGGACGGTCAGCCCCAGCATTTT. Encoded protein: CSVYSTGDGQPQHF.

The V call is TRBV6-2 or TRBV6-3, the J call TRBJ2-7; 9 bases map to TRBD1. Looked up from germline, CDR1 is MNHEY and CDR2 is SVGEGT. J gave up 4 bases and V 5 bases, and 9 bases lay outside the gene matches. This CDR3 is built from 15 residues. This CDR3 is CASSDVGTGRYEQYF. The CDR3 coding sequence is TGTGCCAGCAGTGATGTGGGGACAGGGCGTTACGAGCAGTACTTC.